The entry that follows covers one T cell receptor (beta chain) sequence. The sample belongs to a study of blood T cell repertoires in COVID-19. For the study at large: COVID-19 samples from acute and convalescent phases originated in the United States, Italy and Spain.

Original handling: Estimation of nucleated cell counts was performed using reference gene primer amplification. Here immunoSEQ multiplex PCR was the method, and the copy in TCRdb shows in-frame clones only, minus some. The V and J calls and clone size are taken from that table; D and trimming were inferred from the DNA. The sample contains over 100,000 clones, roughly 80% of which appear only once. The germline gives CDR1 SGHNT, CDR2 YENEEA. V dropped 1 base and J dropped 3 bases, with 8 bases sitting between them. This CDR3 comprises 14 residues. The chain couples TRBV11-3 to TRBJ2-3; D unresolved. The clonotype comes from an elderly woman with active or convalescent COVID-19. Sequencing input: peripheral blood. In DNA, the CDR3 is TGTGCCAGCAGCTTAGGGGCAGCTACAGATACGCAGTATTTT. Amino acid sequence: CASSLGAATDTQYF.